These 9 T cell receptor beta chains share one sample of origin, sequenced in a study of T cell responses to AZD1222 COVID-19 vaccine (dated by TCRdb to about 2021). According to the study, the label for this sample's time point signals: about 28 days (+/-7) after the second vaccine dose. Library method: the immunoSEQ multiplex PCR assay. In TCRdb, the immuneACCESS table is reduced to in-frame sequences with V and J assigned. These tables do not hold every clone; where another copy was compared, an unresolved V gene accounts for under half, and the others remain unexplained. The sample profile shows 100,000 to 120,000 clones; roughly 92% of them were found once. 2.5% of the sample lies in the top ten. Source: peripheral blood, taken 28 days after the second AZD1222 dose. All receptors come from an adult who received the AZD1222 COVID-19 vaccine.

V and J are TRBV24-1 and TRBJ1-1; possible D gene TRBD1, 6 bases. CDR3 length: 15 amino acids. The V and J ends lost 5 bases and 4 bases respectively, with 16 bases between them. Germline V CDR1 and CDR2: KGHDR, SFDVKD. The DNA for the CDR3 is TGTGCCACCAGTGGCGAGAGCAGGGGAGTCACTGAAGCTTTCTTT. Protein product: CATSGESRGVTEAFF.

The chain couples TRBV18 to TRBJ2-1; 8 bases align to TRBD2. The CDR3 sequence is 16 residues long. In germline, CDR1 is KGHSH, CDR2 LQKENI. Losses at the gene ends were 0 bases for V and 7 bases for J; bases not matched to a gene: 8. This CDR3 is CASSPPSGGAVNEQFF. DNA for the CDR3: TGTGCCAGCTCACCACCATCCGGGGGGGCCGTGAATGAGCAGTTCTTC.

The chain uses TRBV7-2 and TRBJ2-7, with 11 bases lining up with TRBD2. CDR1 is SGHTA, CDR2 FQGNSA, per germline. The CDR3 spans 13 residues. The V gene end was trimmed by 6 bases and the J gene end by 5 bases; junction bases not matched to a gene: 3. CDR3 sequence reads: CASRLAGGHEQYF. In DNA form, the CDR3 reads TGTGCCAGCAGGCTAGCGGGGGGCCACGAGCAGTACTTC.

Only one count was recorded for this clone. CDR3: CASSDSDGWSSYNEQFF. CDR3 DNA sequence: TGTGCCAGCAGTGACTCTGATGGCTGGAGCTCCTACAATGAGCAGTTCTTC. The chain couples TRBV6-4 to TRBJ2-1; D ambiguous. Deletions cut 0 bases from V and 0 bases from J, with 12 bases between. CDR1 MRHNA and CDR2 SNTAGT come from the germline V gene. This CDR3 comprises 17 residues.

This chain links TRBV6-5 with TRBJ2-7, with 8 bases matching TRBD2. The CDR3 is 14 residues long. CDR1 and CDR2 from the germline V gene are MNHEY and SVGAGI. V lost 2 bases, J lost 2 bases, and 2 bases stayed unmatched. CDR3 in DNA: TGTGCCAGCAGTTACAACGGGGGGGCCTACGAGCAGTACTTC. Protein: CASSYNGGAYEQYF.

The V gene is TRBV7-4, the J gene TRBJ1-3; TRBD1 is a possible D gene (5 bases). The CDR3 length is 18 residues. V was trimmed by 3 bases and J by 2 bases, leaving 20 bases between them. CDR1 is SGHVT and CDR2 is SQSDAQ in the germline V gene. This CDR3 reads CASSFSSSGTPTGNTIYF. The CDR3 coding sequence is TGTGCCAGCAGCTTTTCGTCGTCCGGGACGCCGACTGGAAACACCATATATTTT.

This clone occurred once. This chain uses TRBV5-4 with TRBJ2-1; TRBD2 agrees at 9 bases. Trimming took 4 bases from V and 5 from J; bases not matched to a gene: 10. The germline CDR1 and CDR2 sequences are SGHNT and YYREEE (reference sequence). This CDR3 region has 16 residues. The CDR3 spells CASSAPMAGGHNEQFF. The CDR3 DNA reads as TGTGCCAGCAGCGCTCCAATGGCGGGGGGGCACAATGAGCAGTTCTTC.

This sequence joins TRBV5-1 and TRBJ2-3; TRBD1 matches 8 bases. Per germline, CDR1 SGHRS and CDR2 YFSETQ. V lost 1 base to trimming and J lost 4 bases; unmatched junction nucleotides: 2. CDR3 length equals 14 residues. The CDR3 sequence: CASSLQGAADTQYF. CDR3 nucleotide sequence: TGCGCCAGCAGCTTGCAGGGGGCGGCAGATACGCAGTATTTT.

The rearrangement joins TRBV11-2 to TRBJ1-5; D gene uncertain. V lost 1 base and J 0 bases, leaving 1 base between the germline ends. This CDR3 spans 13 amino acids. CDR1 and CDR2 (germline): SGHAT, FQNNGV. As DNA, the CDR3 is TGTGCCAGCAGCTTAGTTAGCAATCAGCCCCAGCATTTT. It encodes CASSLVSNQPQHF.